This T cell receptor beta chain was sequenced for a study of identical twins. Study-level results: With abundant cord blood beta clonotypes, insertions were fewer; memory repertoires showed no such pattern. Cross-sectional statistical analysis, not tracking of the same donors, underpinned the conclusions.

Trimming shortened V by 3 bases and J by 6 bases, and 17 bases separated the two germline ends. This CDR3 is 15 amino acids long. Per the germline V gene, CDR1 is SGHDN and CDR2 is FVKESK. TCRdb re-called the 5' RACE reads through MiXCR, storing one row per CDR3 protein. The repertoire holds approximately 590,000 distinct CDR3 sequences, with roughly 9.9% as singletons. The donor group consisted entirely of healthy Caucasians. Points on this clonotype: Its antigen is not known.

This sample was also put to use in a study of yellow fever vaccine responses in identical twins.

The clonotype was recovered from a woman between 18 and 29 years old in good health. J is TRBJ1-1 and V is TRBV14, with D possibly TRBD1 on 6 matching bases. Sequencing used PBMCs. The CDR3 here is CASSHLDSGYAEAFF. The CDR3 DNA reads TGTGCCAGCAGCCATCTGGACAGTGGATACGCTGAAGCTTTCTTT.